This TCR beta chain is drawn from a study of CD8+ T cells in alopecia areata. As for the study in general: The protocol delivered tofacitinib for 6 to 18 months, then withdrew it for 6 months. Study findings and constraints: Higher clonality than in normal scalp was seen in lesional scalp, especially alopecia totalis/universalis.

As to this clone: The antigen is undetermined.

Researchers took lesional scalp punch biopsies and peripheral blood from people who were alopecia areata patients. PBMCs yielded sorted CD4+ and CD8+ T cells. Isolated RNA was reverse transcribed into cDNA used as the sequencing template. Profiled with immunoSEQ multiplex PCR; TCRdb holds only in-frame clones, not every one. The sample records some 110,000 clones, 35% to 40% being singletons. CDR1 is SQVTM, CDR2 ANQGSEA, per germline. Trimming left V 6 bases short and J 6 bases short, with 18 bases between. This CDR3 is built from 14 residues. The sequenced material came from CD4+ T cells sorted from blood. The chain uses TRBV29-1 and TRBJ2-1; weak D call: TRBD1 (5 bases). The clonotype comes from a human donor with alopecia areata. CDR3 DNA sequence: TGCAGCGTACAGGTTGGCCGTATGGGCAATGAGCAGTTCTTC. This translates into CSVQVGRMGNEQFF.